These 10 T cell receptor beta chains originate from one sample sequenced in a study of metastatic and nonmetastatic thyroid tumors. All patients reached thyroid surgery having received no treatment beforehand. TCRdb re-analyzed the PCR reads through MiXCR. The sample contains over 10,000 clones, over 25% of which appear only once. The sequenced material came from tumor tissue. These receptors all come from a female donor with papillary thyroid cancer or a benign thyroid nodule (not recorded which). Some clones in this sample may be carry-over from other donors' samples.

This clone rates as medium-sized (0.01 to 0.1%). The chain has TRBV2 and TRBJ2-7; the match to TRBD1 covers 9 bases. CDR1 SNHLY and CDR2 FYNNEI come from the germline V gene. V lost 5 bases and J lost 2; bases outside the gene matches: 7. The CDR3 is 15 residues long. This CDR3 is CASSYPGQGPYEQYF. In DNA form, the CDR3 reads TGTGCCAGCAGTTACCCGGGACAGGGCCCCTACGAGCAGTACTTC.

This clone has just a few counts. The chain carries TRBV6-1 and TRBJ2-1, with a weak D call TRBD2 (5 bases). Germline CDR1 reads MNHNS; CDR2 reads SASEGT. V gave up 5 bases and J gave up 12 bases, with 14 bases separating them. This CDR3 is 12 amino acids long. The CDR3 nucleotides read TGTGCCAGCAGTCCCCGTGGAGGCGGGCAGTTCTTC. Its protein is CASSPRGGGQFF.

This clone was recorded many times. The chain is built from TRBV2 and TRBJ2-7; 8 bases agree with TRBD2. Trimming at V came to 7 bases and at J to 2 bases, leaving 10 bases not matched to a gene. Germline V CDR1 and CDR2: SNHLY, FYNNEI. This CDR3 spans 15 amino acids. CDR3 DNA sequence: TGTGCCAGCAAACGTACCGGGACTAGTACCTACGAGCAGTACTTC. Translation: CASKRTGTSTYEQYF.

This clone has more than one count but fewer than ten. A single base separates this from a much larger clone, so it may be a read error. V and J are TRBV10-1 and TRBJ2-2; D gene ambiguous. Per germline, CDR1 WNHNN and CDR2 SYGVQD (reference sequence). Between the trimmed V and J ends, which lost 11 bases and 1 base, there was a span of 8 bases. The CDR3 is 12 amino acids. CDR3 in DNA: TGCGCCTGCATGGGGAACACCGGGGAGCTGTTTTTT. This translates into CACMGNTGELFF.

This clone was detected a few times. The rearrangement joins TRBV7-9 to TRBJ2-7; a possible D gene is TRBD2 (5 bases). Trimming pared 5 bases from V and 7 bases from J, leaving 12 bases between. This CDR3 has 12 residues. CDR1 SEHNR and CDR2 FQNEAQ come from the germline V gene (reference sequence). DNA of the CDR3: TGTGCCAGCAGCCGTGGACTGAGGGAGCAGTACTTC. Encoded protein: CASSRGLREQYF.

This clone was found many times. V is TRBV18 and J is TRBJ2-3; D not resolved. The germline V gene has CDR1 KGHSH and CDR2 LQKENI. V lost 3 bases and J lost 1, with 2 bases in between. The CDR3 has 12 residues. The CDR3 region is CASSPGTDTQYF. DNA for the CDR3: TGTGCCAGCTCACCGGGCACAGATACGCAGTATTTT.

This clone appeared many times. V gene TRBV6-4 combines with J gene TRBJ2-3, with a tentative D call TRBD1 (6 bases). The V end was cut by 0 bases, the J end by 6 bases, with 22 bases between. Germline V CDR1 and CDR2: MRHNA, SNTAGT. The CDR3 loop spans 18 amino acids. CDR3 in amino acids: CASSDSYGGVRSSDTQYF. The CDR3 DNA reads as TGTGCCAGCAGTGACTCTTATGGGGGCGTCAGGTCCTCGGATACGCAGTATTTT.

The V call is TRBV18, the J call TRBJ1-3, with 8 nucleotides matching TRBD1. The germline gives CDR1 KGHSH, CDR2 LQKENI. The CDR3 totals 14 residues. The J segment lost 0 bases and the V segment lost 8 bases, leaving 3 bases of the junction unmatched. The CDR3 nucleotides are TGTGCCAGCGCCGGACAGGGCTCTGGAAACACCATATATTTT. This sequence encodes CASAGQGSGNTIYF.

CDR3 DNA: TGTGCCAGCCGAGGCGAGGGAAGCACCGGGGAGCTGTTTTTT. This sequence encodes CASRGEGSTGELFF. This rearrangement joins TRBV11-2 to TRBJ2-2, with D possibly being TRBD2 (5 bases). There are 14 residues in the CDR3. Trimming cost V 8 bases and J 4 bases, with 14 bases left between them. Germline CDR1 is SGHAT and CDR2 is FQNNGV.

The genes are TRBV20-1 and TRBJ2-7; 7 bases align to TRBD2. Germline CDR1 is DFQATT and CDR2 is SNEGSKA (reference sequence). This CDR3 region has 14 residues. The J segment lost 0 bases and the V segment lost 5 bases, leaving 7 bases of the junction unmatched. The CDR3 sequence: CSAVERGVSYEQYF. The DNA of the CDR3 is TGCAGTGCTGTGGAGCGGGGCGTCTCCTACGAGCAGTACTTC.